These 30 T cell receptor beta chains came from one sample sequenced in a study of blood T cell repertoires in COVID-19 (dated by TCRdb to the early 2020s). Receptor amplification or capture employed the immunoSEQ multiplex PCR assay. In its TCRdb copy, this immuneACCESS table keeps in-frame sequences only and misses some clones. Where compared with another copy, unresolved V genes explain less than half of these, and the others have no known cause. The sample has 470,000 or so clones on record, roughly 87% of them singletons. The biggest ten clones account for approximately 2% of the sample. Input material: PBMCs or T cells enriched from blood (not recorded which). The receptors derive from a young woman with acute COVID-19.

The chain recombines TRBV25-1 with TRBJ1-5; D remains unclear. In germline, CDR1 is MGHDK, CDR2 SYGVNS. This CDR3 is built from 13 residues. Trimming cost V 2 bases and J 5 bases, with 7 bases left between them. The CDR3 nucleotides read TGTGCCAGCAGTGAAGGAGGTTATCAGCCCCAGCATTTT. It is translated as CASSEGGYQPQHF.

This sequence joins TRBV28 and TRBJ1-4; D may be TRBD1 (5 bases). CDR3 length equals 17 residues. The germline CDR1 and CDR2 sequences are MDHEN and SYDVKM. Trimming pared 3 bases from V and 0 bases from J, leaving 14 bases between. The DNA of the CDR3 is TGTGCCAGCAGTTTTTGGGGGACTACCTCAACTAATGAAAAACTGTTTTTT. Amino acid sequence: CASSFWGTTSTNEKLFF.

This clone was seen just once. This chain uses TRBV29-1 with TRBJ2-1, with TRBD2 matching 11 bases. Germline lookup yields CDR1 SQVTM and CDR2 ANQGSEA. There are 17 residues in the CDR3. J gave up 2 bases and V 4 bases, and 10 bases lay outside the gene matches. The CDR3, as DNA: TGCAGCGTTGTTAGCGGGAGGGGAGGTTATACCTACAATGAGCAGTTCTTC. The encoded protein is CSVVSGRGGYTYNEQFF.

This sequence joins TRBV5-1 and TRBJ2-1; 13 nucleotides agree with TRBD2. In germline, CDR1 is SGHRS, CDR2 YFSETQ. The CDR3 is 15 amino acids. V lost 5 bases to trimming and J lost 4 bases; unmatched junction nucleotides: 3. CDR3 sequence: CASRTGLAGYNEQFF. CDR3 DNA sequence: TGCGCCAGCAGAACGGGACTAGCGGGGTACAATGAGCAGTTCTTC.

This clone was counted only a few times. The chain has TRBV9 and TRBJ1-6; 10 bases line up with TRBD1. Germline values: CDR1 SGDLS, CDR2 YYNGEE. The CDR3 has 14 amino acids. V gave up 4 bases and J gave up 11 bases; unmatched junction bases: 6. The CDR3 here is CASSPRGQGPPLHF. The CDR3 nucleotides are TGTGCCAGCAGCCCCAGGGGACAGGGGCCACCCCTCCACTTT.

The rearrangement uses TRBV19 and TRBJ1-2; D is possibly TRBD1 (6 bases). The CDR3 has 15 amino acids. The germline gives CDR1 LNHDA, CDR2 SQIVND (reference sequence). Deletions cut 7 bases from V and 5 bases from J, with 20 bases between. The CDR3 DNA reads as TGTGCCAGTAAAAAAGGTCTTATGGGACATTATGGCTACACCTTC. It codes for CASKKGLMGHYGYTF.

The chain joins TRBV5-8 to TRBJ2-1; D possibly corresponds to TRBD1 (6 bases). The CDR3 loop spans 13 amino acids. Germline-derived CDR1 and CDR2 are SGHTS and YDEGEE. The V end lost 4 bases, the J end lost 7 bases, and 12 bases lay between the germline ends. The chain's CDR3 is CASSLGQRNEQFF. In DNA, the CDR3 is TGTGCCAGCAGCCTAGGACAGAGGAATGAGCAGTTCTTC.

Notes on this clone: The junction shows a germline mismatch at one end, possibly a read error. The chain is built from TRBV5-1 and TRBJ2-5, with 10 bases aligning to TRBD1. CDR3 length: 12 residues. Germline-derived CDR1 and CDR2 are SGHRS and YFSETQ. The CDR3 here is CASSPGDRGLNF. CDR3 in DNA: TGCGCCAGCAGCCCTGGGGACAGGGGATTAAACTTC.

The J gene is TRBJ1-5, the V gene TRBV7-8; D unresolved. V was pared by 5 bases and J by 6 bases, with 8 bases between. The CDR3 has 12 amino acids. CDR1 is SGHVS and CDR2 is FQNEAQ in the germline V gene. The CDR3 spells CASSPYIQPQHF. DNA for the CDR3: TGTGCCAGCAGCCCTTATATTCAGCCCCAGCATTTT. The full variable domain, with the rest looked up from reference TRBV7-8 and TRBJ1-5, is GAGVSQSPRYKVAKRGQDVALRCDPISGHVSLFWYQQALGQGPEFLTYFQNEAQLDKSGLPSDRFFAERPEGSVSTLKIQRTQQEDSAVYLCASSPYIQPQHFGDGTRLSIL.

Here the CDR3 reads CASSFNGVATDTQYF. In DNA form, the CDR3 reads TGTGCCAGCAGTTTTAACGGGGTAGCCACAGATACGCAGTATTTT. J is TRBJ2-3 and V is TRBV27; the D gene is possibly TRBD2 (5 bases). With 3 bases removed from V and 2 bases from J, the gap between germline ends came to 12 bases. This CDR3 has 15 amino acids. Germline CDR1 and CDR2: MNHEY and SMNVEV (reference sequence).

This clone was seen only a few times. The chain employs TRBV30 and TRBJ1-5; unclear D gene. The ends were cut back, 5 bases at V and 3 bases at J, with 17 bases in the middle. The CDR3 is 15 residues long. Germline-derived CDR1 and CDR2 are GTSNPN and SVGIG (reference sequence). CDR3 nucleotide sequence: TGTGCCTGGGCACGCGGGGATTATCTCAATCAGCCCCAGCATTTT. Translating it yields CAWARGDYLNQPQHF.

The V call is TRBV9, the J call TRBJ2-1; 11 bases match TRBD2. The V segment lost 2 bases and the J segment 9 bases; nucleotides outside the gene matches: 1. CDR3 length: 13 residues. Looked up from germline, CDR1 is SGDLS and CDR2 is YYNGEE. This chain's CDR3 is CASSVSGRAEQFF. Written as DNA, the CDR3 is TGTGCCAGCAGCGTTAGCGGGAGGGCTGAGCAGTTCTTC. Together with reference TRBV9 and TRBJ2-1, the CDR3 gives the full variable domain: DSGVTQTPKHLITATGQRVTLRCSPRSGDLSVYWYQQSLDQGLQFLIQYYNGEERAKGNILERFSAQQFPDLHSELNLSSLELGDSALYFCASSVSGRAEQFFGPGTRLTVL.

The chain carries TRBV28 and TRBJ2-1; the match to TRBD2 covers 12 bases. This CDR3 is built from 16 residues. Unmatched junction bases numbered 7, after V lost 4 bases and J lost 6 bases. Germline assignment: CDR1 MDHEN and CDR2 SYDVKM. Here the CDR3 DNA reads TGTGCCAGCAGTTCCACCGCTAGCGGGAGGGTCAATGAGCAGTTCTTC. This codes for CASSSTASGRVNEQFF.

This clone was recorded a few times. This chain links TRBV19 with TRBJ2-5; TRBD1 is a possible D gene (7 bases). This CDR3 comprises 14 residues. Germline V lookup: CDR1 LNHDA, CDR2 SQIVND (reference sequence). V was cut by 8 bases and J by 7 bases, with 20 bases left in between. CDR3 protein: CASGSPDREATQYF. DNA for the CDR3: TGTGCCAGTGGAAGCCCAGACAGGGAGGCGACCCAGTACTTC. The full variable domain, rest sourced from reference TRBV19 and TRBJ2-5, is DGGITQSPKYLFRKEGQNVTLSCEQNLNHDAMYWYRQDPGQGLRLIYYSQIVNDFQKGDIAEGYSVSREKKESFPLTVTSAQKNPTAFYLCASGSPDREATQYFGPGTRLLVL.

In this sample, this clone turned up once. V and J are TRBV28 and TRBJ1-1; 8 bases map to TRBD1. Trimming took 7 bases from V and 1 from J; bases not matched to a gene: 5. This CDR3 spans 14 amino acids. The germline gives CDR1 MDHEN, CDR2 SYDVKM. The CDR3 spells CASKVDRENTEAFF. In DNA, the CDR3 is TGTGCCAGCAAGGTGGACAGGGAGAACACTGAAGCTTTCTTT.

The chain carries TRBV7-2 and TRBJ2-5; D gene uncertain. Germline V lookup: CDR1 SGHTA, CDR2 FQGNSA. The CDR3 contains 13 residues. Trimming shortened V by 2 bases and J by 4 bases, and 8 bases separated the two germline ends. In DNA form, the CDR3 reads TGTGCCAGCAGCTTAAACTATGGAGAGACCCAGTACTTC. Its protein product is CASSLNYGETQYF.

J is TRBJ2-1 and V is TRBV27, with D perhaps TRBD2 (5 bases). The CDR3 covers 14 residues. Trimming took off 6 bases at V and 4 bases at J, with 13 bases between the two ends. CDR1 and CDR2 from the germline V gene are MNHEY and SMNVEV (reference sequence). The CDR3 sequence is CASSPKGRYNEQFF. The CDR3 nucleotides are TGTGCCAGCAGCCCAAAAGGGAGATACAATGAGCAGTTCTTC.

The rearrangement uses TRBV5-6 and TRBJ1-2; D is possibly TRBD1 (5 bases). From germline, CDR1 is SGHDT and CDR2 YYEEEE. The CDR3 loop spans 13 amino acids. V shed 2 bases and J shed 2 bases, with 7 bases lying between them. The CDR3 region is CASSLGANYGYTF. CDR3 nucleotides: TGTGCCAGCAGCTTAGGGGCGAACTATGGCTACACCTTC.

The V call is TRBV18, the J call TRBJ2-1, with a tentative D call TRBD2 (5 bases). CDR1 and CDR2 from the germline V gene are KGHSH and LQKENI. This CDR3 contains 15 residues. V was trimmed by 3 bases and J by 6 bases, leaving 15 bases between them. DNA for the CDR3: TGTGCCAGCTCACCTGGGAGCAAGGGTATCAATGAGCAGTTCTTC. Protein product: CASSPGSKGINEQFF.

This chain uses TRBV7-2 with TRBJ1-3; 8 bases are a match to TRBD1. Germline CDR1 is SGHTA and CDR2 is FQGNSA. The ends lost 5 bases at V and 4 bases at J; junction bases unmatched: 7. The length of the CDR3 is 15 residues. CDR3 region: CASSPGTGRGNTIYF. CDR3 nucleotide sequence: TGTGCCAGCAGCCCGGGGACAGGAAGAGGAAACACCATATATTTT.

The rearrangement links TRBV28 to TRBJ1-1; 7 nucleotides match TRBD1. The J segment lost 0 bases and the V segment lost 7 bases, leaving 2 bases of the junction unmatched. Per the germline V gene, CDR1 is MDHEN and CDR2 is SYDVKM. The CDR3 sequence is 13 residues long. The DNA of the CDR3 is TGTGCCAGCAATCAGGGGGTGAACACTGAAGCTTTCTTT. Translation gives CASNQGVNTEAFF.

The chain couples TRBV6-7 to TRBJ1-2, with D maybe TRBD1 (5 bases). TRBV6-7 is marked as an open reading frame, function uncertain. The CDR3 is 15 residues long. Trimming took off 4 bases at V and 3 bases at J, with 15 bases between the two ends. The CDR3 reads CASSWTPIGHYGYTF. CDR3 bases: TGTGCCAGCAGTTGGACACCCATCGGTCACTATGGCTACACCTTC.

CDR3: CASSEEHNSPLHF. Written as DNA, the CDR3 is TGTGCCAGCAGTGAGGAGCATAATTCACCCCTCCACTTT. The chain employs TRBV6-4 and TRBJ1-6; no definite D call. Germline-derived CDR1 and CDR2 are MRHNA and SNTAGT. V dropped 3 bases and J dropped 5 bases, with 5 bases sitting between them. The CDR3 has 13 amino acids.

The chain employs TRBV9 and TRBJ1-5; 7 bases align to TRBD1. The CDR3 contains 14 residues. The V gene's germline CDR1 is SGDLS and CDR2 YYNGEE. J gave up 0 bases and V 7 bases, and 4 bases lay outside the gene matches. In nucleotides, the CDR3 is TGTGCCAGCGGGGACAGCTATAGCAATCAGCCCCAGCATTTT. It is translated as CASGDSYSNQPQHF.

This sequence joins TRBV11-3 and TRBJ1-1; a possible D gene is TRBD1 (5 bases). This CDR3 spans 12 amino acids. Between the trimmed V and J ends, which lost 3 bases and 11 bases, there was a span of 13 bases. The V gene's germline CDR1 is SGHNT and CDR2 YENEEA. The CDR3 is CASSLIGGEAFF. The CDR3 DNA sequence: TGTGCCAGCAGCTTGATTGGGGGGGAGGCTTTCTTT.

The chain is built from TRBV5-1 and TRBJ2-7; tentatively, D is TRBD2 (5 bases). The CDR3 sequence is 15 residues long. Germline V gene data show CDR1 as SGHRS and CDR2 as YFSETQ. V lost 4 bases, J lost 3 bases, and 17 bases lay in between. CDR3 loop: CASSPQVGENYEQYF. In nucleotides, the CDR3 is TGCGCCAGCAGCCCCCAGGTGGGAGAAAACTACGAGCAGTACTTC.

The genes are TRBV19 and TRBJ2-7, with D possibly TRBD1 on 7 matching bases. There are 15 residues in the CDR3. Per germline, CDR1 LNHDA and CDR2 SQIVND (reference sequence). The V gene lost 6 bases and the J gene lost 4 bases, with 19 bases spanning the gap. This CDR3 reads CASRRGGTDRYEQYF. Written as DNA, the CDR3 is TGTGCCAGTAGAAGAGGGGGGACAGATCGTTACGAGCAGTACTTC. Variable domain in full (rest from reference TRBV19 and TRBJ2-7): DGGITQSPKYLFRKEGQNVTLSCEQNLNHDAMYWYRQDPGQGLRLIYYSQIVNDFQKGDIAEGYSVSREKKESFPLTVTSAQKNPTAFYLCASRRGGTDRYEQYFGPGTRLTVT.

The V call is TRBV4-2, the J call TRBJ2-5, with 13 bases matching TRBD2. The length of the CDR3 is 18 residues. CDR1 is LGHNA and CDR2 is YNFKEQ in the germline V gene. Trimming took 1 base from V and 5 from J; bases not matched to a gene: 10. The CDR3 here is CASSQAATSGGLGETQYF. Written as DNA, the CDR3 is TGTGCCAGCAGCCAAGCGGCGACTAGCGGGGGGCTGGGGGAGACCCAGTACTTC.

The rearrangement joins TRBV7-6 to TRBJ2-1, with a possible D match to TRBD2 (6 bases). CDR1 and CDR2 (germline): SGHVS, FNYEAQ. This CDR3 contains 15 residues. V was shortened by 3 bases and J by 5 bases, with 14 bases between the two germline ends. The CDR3 is CASSLGGMFDNEQFF. In DNA form, the CDR3 reads TGTGCCAGCAGCTTGGGCGGGATGTTCGACAATGAGCAGTTCTTC.

This sequence joins TRBV30 and TRBJ1-6; a weak D match, TRBD1 (5 bases). Trimming removed 2 bases at V and 8 bases at J, with 19 bases between. The CDR3 spans 16 residues. The germline V gene encodes CDR1 GTSNPN and CDR2 SVGIG (reference sequence). CDR3 amino acids: CAWSKAGQVPDSPLHF. Written as DNA, the CDR3 is TGTGCCTGGAGTAAGGCAGGGCAAGTTCCTGATTCACCCCTCCACTTT.